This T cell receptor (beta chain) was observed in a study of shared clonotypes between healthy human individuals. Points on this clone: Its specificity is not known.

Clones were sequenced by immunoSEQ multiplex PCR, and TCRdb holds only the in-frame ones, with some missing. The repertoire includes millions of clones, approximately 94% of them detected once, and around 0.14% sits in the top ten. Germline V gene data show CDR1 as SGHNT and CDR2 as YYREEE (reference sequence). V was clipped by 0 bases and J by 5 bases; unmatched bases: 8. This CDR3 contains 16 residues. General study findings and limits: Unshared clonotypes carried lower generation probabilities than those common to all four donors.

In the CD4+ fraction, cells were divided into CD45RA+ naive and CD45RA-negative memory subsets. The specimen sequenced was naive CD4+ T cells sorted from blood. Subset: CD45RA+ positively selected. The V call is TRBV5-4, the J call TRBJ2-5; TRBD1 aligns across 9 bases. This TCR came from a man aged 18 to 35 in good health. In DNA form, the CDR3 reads TGTGCCAGCAGCTTGGGTCCGGGACAGGGCTTCGAGACCCAGTACTTC. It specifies CASSLGPGQGFETQYF.